In its sample, the clone carrying this T cell receptor beta chain was seen once. The data belong to a study of technical replicates of blood from a handful of donors. Trimming removed 0 bases from V and 0 bases from J, with 14 bases in between. The CDR3 sequence is 17 residues long. Germline values: CDR1 MGHRA, CDR2 YSYEKL. Using immunoSEQ multiplex PCR, the repertoire was profiled, and TCRdb retains in-frame clones only, with some absent. The table lists roughly 70,000 clones, about 90% of them singletons. The TCR comes from a human donor in good health. This chain joins TRBV4-1 and TRBJ1-2; the D is unclear. The specimen sequenced was T cells isolated from PBMCs. The chain's CDR3 is CASSQEVERRANYGYTF. As DNA, the CDR3 is TGCGCCAGCAGCCAAGAGGTAGAGAGGCGAGCTAACTATGGCTACACCTTC.